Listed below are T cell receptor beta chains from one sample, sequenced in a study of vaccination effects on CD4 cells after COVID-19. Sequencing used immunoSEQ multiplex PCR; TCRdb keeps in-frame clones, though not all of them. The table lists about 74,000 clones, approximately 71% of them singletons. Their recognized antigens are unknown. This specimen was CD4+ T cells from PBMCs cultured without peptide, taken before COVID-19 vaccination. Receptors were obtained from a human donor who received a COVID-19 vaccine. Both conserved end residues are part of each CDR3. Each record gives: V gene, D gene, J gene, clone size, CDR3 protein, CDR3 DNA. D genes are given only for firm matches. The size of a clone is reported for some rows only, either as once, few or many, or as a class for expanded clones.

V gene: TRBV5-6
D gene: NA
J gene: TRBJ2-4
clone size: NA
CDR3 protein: CASSLVGLEPKNIQYF
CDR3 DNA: TGTGCCAGCAGCTTGGTCGGCCTTGAACCCAAAAACATTCAGTACTTC

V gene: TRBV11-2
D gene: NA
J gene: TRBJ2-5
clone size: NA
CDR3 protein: CASRQPGQQETQYF
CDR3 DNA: TGTGCCAGCAGGCAACCGGGACAACAAGAGACCCAGTACTTC

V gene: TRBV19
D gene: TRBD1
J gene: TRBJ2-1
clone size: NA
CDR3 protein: CASSSRGQGADNEQFF
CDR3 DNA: TGTGCCAGTAGTAGCCGAGGGCAGGGGGCGGACAATGAGCAGTTCTTC

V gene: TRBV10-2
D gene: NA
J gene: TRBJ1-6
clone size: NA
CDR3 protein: CASSIGDSPLHF
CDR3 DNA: TGCGCCAGCAGTATCGGGGATTCACCCCTCCACTTT

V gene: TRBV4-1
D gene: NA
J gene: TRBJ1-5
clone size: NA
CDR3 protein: CASSRLLRVAGDQPQHF
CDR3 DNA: TGCGCCAGCAGCCGACTTCTTAGAGTAGCGGGGGACCAGCCCCAGCATTTT

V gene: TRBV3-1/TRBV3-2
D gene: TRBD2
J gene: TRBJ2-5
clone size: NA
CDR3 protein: CASSQDPPGGRQETQYF
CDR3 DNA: TGTGCCAGCAGCCAAGACCCCCCGGGGGGGCGGCAAGAGACCCAGTACTTC

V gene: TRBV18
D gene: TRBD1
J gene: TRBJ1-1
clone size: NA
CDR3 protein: CASSQGAGTEAFF
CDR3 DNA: TGTGCCAGCTCACAGGGGGCTGGTACTGAAGCTTTCTTT

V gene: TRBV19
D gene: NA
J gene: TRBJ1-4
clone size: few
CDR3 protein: CATSAPGGVAEKLFF
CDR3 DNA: TGTGCCACATCGGCCCCCGGGGGGGTGGCGGAAAAACTGTTTTTT

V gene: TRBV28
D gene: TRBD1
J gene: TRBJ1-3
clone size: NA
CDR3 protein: CASRRTGTGAGNTIYF
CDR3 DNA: TGTGCCAGCAGAAGAACCGGGACAGGGGCCGGAAACACCATATATTTT

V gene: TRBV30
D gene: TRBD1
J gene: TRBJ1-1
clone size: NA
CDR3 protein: CAWRGQGGTEAFF
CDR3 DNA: TGTGCCTGGAGGGGACAGGGTGGCACTGAAGCTTTCTTT

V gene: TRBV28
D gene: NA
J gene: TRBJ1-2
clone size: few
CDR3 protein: CASARSGPGYGYTF
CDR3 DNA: TGTGCCAGCGCCCGGTCAGGGCCTGGCTATGGCTACACCTTC

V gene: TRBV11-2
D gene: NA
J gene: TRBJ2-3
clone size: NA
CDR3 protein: CASSLVALHTDTQYF
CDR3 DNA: TGTGCCAGCAGCTTAGTTGCTCTCCACACAGATACGCAGTATTTT

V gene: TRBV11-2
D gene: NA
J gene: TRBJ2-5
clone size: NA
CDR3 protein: CASSSGRGETQYF
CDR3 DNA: TGTGCCAGCAGCTCGGGTCGCGGTGAGACCCAGTACTTC

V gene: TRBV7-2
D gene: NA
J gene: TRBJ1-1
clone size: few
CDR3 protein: CASSPGRGRATEAFF
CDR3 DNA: TGTGCCAGCAGCCCGGGTCGGGGGAGGGCCACTGAAGCTTTCTTT

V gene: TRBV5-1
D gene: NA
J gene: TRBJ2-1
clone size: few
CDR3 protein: CASSLLGASHNEQFF
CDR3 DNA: TGCGCCAGCAGCTTGCTGGGGGCGTCCCACAATGAGCAGTTCTTC

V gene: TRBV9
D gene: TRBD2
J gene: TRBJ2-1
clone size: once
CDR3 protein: CASSFSSGPYNEQFF
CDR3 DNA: TGTGCCAGCAGCTTCTCTAGCGGGCCCTACAATGAGCAGTTCTTC

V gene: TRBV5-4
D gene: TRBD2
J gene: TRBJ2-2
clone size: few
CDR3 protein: CASSPSGINTGELFF
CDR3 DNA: TGTGCCAGCAGCCCGAGCGGGATAAACACCGGGGAGCTGTTTTTT

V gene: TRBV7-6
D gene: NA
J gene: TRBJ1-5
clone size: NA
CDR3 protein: CASSLAPESNQPQHF
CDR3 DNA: TGTGCCAGCAGCTTAGCGCCGGAGAGCAATCAGCCCCAGCATTTT

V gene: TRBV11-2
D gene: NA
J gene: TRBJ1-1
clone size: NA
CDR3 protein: CASTLRPGQKSEAFF
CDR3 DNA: TGTGCCAGCACTCTAAGACCGGGGCAAAAGTCTGAAGCTTTCTTT

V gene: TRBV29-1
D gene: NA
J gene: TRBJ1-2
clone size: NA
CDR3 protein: CSVEWSPQGIYGYTF
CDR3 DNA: TGCAGCGTTGAATGGTCCCCCCAGGGGATCTATGGCTACACCTTC

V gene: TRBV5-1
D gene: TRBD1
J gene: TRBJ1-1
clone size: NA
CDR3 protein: CASSFIPPGQGPEAFF
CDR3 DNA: TGCGCCAGCAGCTTTATTCCACCGGGACAGGGGCCTGAAGCTTTCTTT

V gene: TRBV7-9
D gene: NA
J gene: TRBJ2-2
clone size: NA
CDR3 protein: CASSSGLREGELFF
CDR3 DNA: TGTGCCAGCAGCTCAGGACTCAGGGAGGGGGAGCTGTTTTTT

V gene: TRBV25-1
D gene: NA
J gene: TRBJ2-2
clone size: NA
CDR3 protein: CASSEFGGRGRKTGELFF
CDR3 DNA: TGTGCCAGCAGTGAATTTGGGGGCAGGGGAAGGAAGACCGGGGAGCTGTTTTTT

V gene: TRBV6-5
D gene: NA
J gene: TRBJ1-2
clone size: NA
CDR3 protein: CASSKPGLGIYGYTF
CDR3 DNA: TGTGCCAGCAGTAAGCCGGGACTGGGGATCTATGGCTACACCTTC